The clone carrying this T cell receptor (beta chain) was recorded at least ten times. What it binds is unknown. This CDR3 comprises 23 residues. Germline CDR1 reads SGDLS; CDR2 reads YYNGEE. V was clipped by 3 bases and J by 6 bases, with 39 bases between them. The sample originates from a study of identical twins. Overall study results and limits: Models, which agreed with sharing between unrelated individuals, nonetheless underestimated the out-of-frame TCR alpha sharing seen in monozygotic twins.

Unique molecular identifiers were present on the cDNA, which also gained a universal primer site by template switching. TCRdb re-derived calls from the 5' RACE reads in MiXCR, one entry per CDR3 protein. The data show 350,000 to 450,000 distinct CDR3 sequences, about a fifth seen once. The donor group consisted entirely of healthy Caucasians. This sequence was found in a man aged 45-65 years in good health. This chain uses TRBV9 with TRBJ2-2; D is possibly TRBD2 (5 bases). The sample consisted of naive T cells sorted from blood. The CDR3 reads CASSAQNLASTSVGFYRSGELFF. In nucleotides, the CDR3 is TGTGCCAGCAGCGCGCAGAATTTAGCGTCTACCTCAGTAGGGTTCTATAGATCCGGGGAGCTGTTTTTT.